This T cell receptor (beta chain) was observed in a study of cytomegalovirus exposure and HLA in healthy donors. The wider study: Both the approximately 120 validation repertoires and the 500 to 700 first-cohort repertoires used the same platform, as reported by a later analysis.

CDR1 is LNHNV, CDR2 YYDKDF, per germline (reference sequence). The CDR3 runs 14 residues. V dropped 3 bases and J dropped 1 base, with 7 bases sitting between them. Study-wide points: Associated with cytomegalovirus, according to the listing, were around 160 TCR beta chains.

Generated by immunoSEQ multiplex PCR, the TCRdb table keeps only in-frame clones and is missing some. The table has roughly 120,000 clones, approximately 87% seen once. As regards this clone: The antigen is not known.

The chain recombines TRBV15 with TRBJ1-5; the D is unclear. The sequenced sample was PBMCs. This TCR came from a woman between 18 and 29 years old in good health and CMV-seropositive. The CDR3 spells CATSRRASNQPQHF. The CDR3 DNA reads as TGTGCCACCAGCAGGAGGGCGAGCAATCAGCCCCAGCATTTT.